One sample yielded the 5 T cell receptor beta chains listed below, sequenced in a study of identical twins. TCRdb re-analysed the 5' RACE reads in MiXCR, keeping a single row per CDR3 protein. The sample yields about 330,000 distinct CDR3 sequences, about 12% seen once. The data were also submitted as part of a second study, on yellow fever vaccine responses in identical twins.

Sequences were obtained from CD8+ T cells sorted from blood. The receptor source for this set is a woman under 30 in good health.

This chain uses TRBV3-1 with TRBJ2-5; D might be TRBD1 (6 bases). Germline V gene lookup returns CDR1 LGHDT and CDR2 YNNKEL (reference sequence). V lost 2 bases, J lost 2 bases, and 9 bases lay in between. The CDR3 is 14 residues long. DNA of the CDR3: TGTGCCAGCAGCCAACCGGACAGACAAGAGACCCAGTACTTC. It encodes CASSQPDRQETQYF.

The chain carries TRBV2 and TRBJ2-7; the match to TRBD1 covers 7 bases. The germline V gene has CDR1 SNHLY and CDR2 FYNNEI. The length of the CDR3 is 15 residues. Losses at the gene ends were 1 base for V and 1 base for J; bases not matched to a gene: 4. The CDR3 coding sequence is TGTGCCAGCAGTGAAGTGGGACAGCCGTCCTACGAGCAGTACGTC. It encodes CASSEVGQPSYEQYV.

CDR3 coding DNA: TGTGCCAGCAGCTTAAGTAGGACAGGGGGTTACGAGCAGTACTTC. This sequence encodes CASSLSRTGGYEQYF. This rearrangement joins TRBV7-6 to TRBJ2-7, with 10 bases fitting TRBD1. The CDR3 spans 15 residues. V dropped 2 bases and J dropped 4; count of bases not matched to a gene: 5. Germline CDR1 reads SGHVS; CDR2 reads FNYEAQ. The full variable domain, its missing parts supplied by reference TRBV7-6 and TRBJ2-7, is GAGVSQSPRYKVTKRGQDVALRCDPISGHVSLYWYRQALGQGPEFLTYFNYEAQQDKSGLPNDRFSAERPEGSISTLTIQRTEQRDSAMYRCASSLSRTGGYEQYFGPGTRLTVT.

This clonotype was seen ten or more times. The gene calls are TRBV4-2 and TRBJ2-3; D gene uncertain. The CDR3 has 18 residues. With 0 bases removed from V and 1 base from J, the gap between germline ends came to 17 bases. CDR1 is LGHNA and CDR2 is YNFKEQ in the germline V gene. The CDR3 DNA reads TGTGCCAGCAGCCAAGATCAGGCTCCCGGGTTGGGCACAGATACGCAGTATTTT. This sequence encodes CASSQDQAPGLGTDTQYF.

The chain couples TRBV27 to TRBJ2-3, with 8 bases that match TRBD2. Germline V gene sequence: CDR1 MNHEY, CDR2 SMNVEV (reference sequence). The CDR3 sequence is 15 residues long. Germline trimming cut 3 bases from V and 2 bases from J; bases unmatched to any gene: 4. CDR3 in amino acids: CASSFGGALTDTQYF. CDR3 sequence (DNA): TGTGCCAGCAGTTTCGGGGGGGCCCTCACAGATACGCAGTATTTT.